Below, 7 T cell receptor beta chains from the same sample are listed, as sequenced in a study of T cells after yellow fever vaccination. TCRdb recomputed calls from the 5' RACE reads with MiXCR, one row per CDR3 protein. The sample carries 510,000 or so distinct CDR3 sequences, about 19% recorded once. The source was PBMCs, collected 15 days after the yellow fever booster vaccination. Receptors originate from a man in his thirties or forties who received the YFV17D yellow fever vaccine.

The chain couples TRBV7-2 to TRBJ2-7; no clear D. Germline CDR1 reads SGHTA; CDR2 reads FQGNSA. V was trimmed by 5 bases and J by 3 bases, leaving 8 bases between them. There are 12 residues in the CDR3. CDR3 coding DNA: TGTGCCAGCAGCCCAGTGAACTACGAGCAGTACTTC. It yields the protein CASSPVNYEQYF.

A few counts support this clonotype. V is TRBV28 and J is TRBJ2-1; no clear D gene. Germline V gene sequence: CDR1 MDHEN, CDR2 SYDVKM. The CDR3 is 18 residues long. V was trimmed by 3 bases and J by 8 bases, leaving 26 bases between them. The CDR3 region is CASSFPSSLLRVGHEQFF. The DNA of the CDR3 is TGTGCCAGCAGTTTCCCATCAAGCCTGCTTCGAGTGGGCCATGAGCAGTTCTTC.

This clonotype was seen a handful of times. The chain couples TRBV12-3 or TRBV12-4 to TRBJ2-1; 11 bases are shared with TRBD2. The CDR3 totals 16 residues. J lost 3 bases, V lost 7 bases, and 8 bases had no gene match. In DNA form, the CDR3 reads TGTGCCAGCACCATGGGGGGGACTAGCGGCTACAATGAGCAGTTCTTC. It translates to CASTMGGTSGYNEQFF.

Notes on this clonotype: Germline is not matched at one junction end, which may reflect a read error. The V gene is TRBV10-3, the J gene TRBJ2-4; TRBD1 aligns across 7 bases. The CDR3 covers 13 residues. The V gene's germline CDR1 is ENHRY and CDR2 SYGVKD. CDR3 sequence reads: CAIREGGKHIQYF. CDR3 nucleotides: TGTGCCATCAGGGAAGGGGGCAAACACATTCAGTACTTC.

This clonotype was detected only a few times. The rearrangement links TRBV7-2 to TRBJ2-3; the D is unclear. The CDR3 is 11 amino acids. V lost 3 bases, J lost 10 bases, and 8 bases lay in between. Germline assignment: CDR1 SGHTA and CDR2 FQGNSA. For the CDR3, the DNA is TGTGCCAGCAGCTTTGGTGGATCGCAGTATTTT. Translation gives CASSFGGSQYF.

V is TRBV20-1 and J is TRBJ2-2; D gene uncertain. The CDR3 extends over 12 amino acids. The ends were cut back, 5 bases at V and 3 bases at J, with 7 bases in the middle. In germline, CDR1 is DFQATT, CDR2 SNEGSKA (reference sequence). The CDR3 sequence is CSAAPDTGELFF. CDR3 coding DNA: TGCAGTGCTGCCCCTGACACCGGGGAGCTGTTTTTT.

This clonotype was recorded a few times. The chain uses TRBV12-3 or TRBV12-4 and TRBJ2-5; D ambiguous. The CDR3 contains 14 residues. Trimming took off 5 bases at V and 5 bases at J, with 15 bases between the two ends. This CDR3 is CASSRTTTGETQYF. The CDR3 nucleotides are TGTGCCAGCAGTCGGACCACCACCGGGGAGACCCAGTACTTC.